This TCR beta chain was sequenced in a study of radiotherapy plus CTLA-4 blockade in lung cancer. As regards this clone: The target antigen is unknown.

Study observations and caveats: Blood TCR clones of tumor origin expanded after radiotherapy plus ipilimumab.

This CDR3 region has 15 residues. The V and J ends lost 1 base and 7 bases, in that order; junction bases with no gene match: 3. Germline CDR1 is LNHNV and CDR2 is YYDKDF (reference sequence). Profiled with immunoSEQ multiplex PCR; TCRdb holds only in-frame clones, not every one. The sample has approximately 49,000 clones; roughly 81% are singletons. V gene TRBV15 combines with J gene TRBJ1-4; 10 nucleotides align to TRBD1. Sequences were derived from peripheral blood, sampled from a patient treated with radiotherapy plus ipilimumab. This TCR was sampled from a human donor with non-small cell lung cancer whose response to radiotherapy plus ipilimumab could not be evaluated. CDR3 residues: CATSRGGQGSEKLFF. The CDR3 DNA reads TGTGCCACCAGCAGAGGGGGACAGGGGAGTGAAAAACTGTTTTTT.